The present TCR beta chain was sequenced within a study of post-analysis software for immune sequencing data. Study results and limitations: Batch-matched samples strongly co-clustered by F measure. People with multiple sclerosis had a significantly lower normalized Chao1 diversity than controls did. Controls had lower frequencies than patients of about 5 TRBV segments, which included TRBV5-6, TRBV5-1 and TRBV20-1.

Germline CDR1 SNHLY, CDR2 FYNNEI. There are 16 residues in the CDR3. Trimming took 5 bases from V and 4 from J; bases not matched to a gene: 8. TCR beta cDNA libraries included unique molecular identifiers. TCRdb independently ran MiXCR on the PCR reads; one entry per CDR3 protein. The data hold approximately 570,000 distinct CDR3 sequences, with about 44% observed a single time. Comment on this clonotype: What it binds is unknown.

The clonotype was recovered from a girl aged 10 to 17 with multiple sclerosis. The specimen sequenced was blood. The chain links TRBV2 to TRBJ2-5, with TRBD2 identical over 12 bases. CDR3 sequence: CASSRNRLAGVETQYF. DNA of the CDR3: TGTGCCAGCAGTCGGAATAGACTAGCGGGAGTAGAGACCCAGTACTTC.